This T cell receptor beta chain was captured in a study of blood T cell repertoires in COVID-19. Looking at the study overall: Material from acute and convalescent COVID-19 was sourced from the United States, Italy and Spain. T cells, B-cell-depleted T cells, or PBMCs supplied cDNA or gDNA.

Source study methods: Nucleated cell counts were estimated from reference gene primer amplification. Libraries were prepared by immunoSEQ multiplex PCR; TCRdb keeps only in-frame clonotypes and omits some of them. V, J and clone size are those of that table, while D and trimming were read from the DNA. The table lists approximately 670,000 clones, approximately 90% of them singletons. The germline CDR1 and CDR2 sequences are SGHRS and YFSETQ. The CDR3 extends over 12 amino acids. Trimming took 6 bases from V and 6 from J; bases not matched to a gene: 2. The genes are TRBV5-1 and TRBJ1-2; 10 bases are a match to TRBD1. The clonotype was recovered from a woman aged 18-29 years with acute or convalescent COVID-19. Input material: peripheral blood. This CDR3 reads CASKDRGNGYTF. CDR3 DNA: TGCGCCAGCAAGGACAGGGGGAATGGCTACACCTTC.